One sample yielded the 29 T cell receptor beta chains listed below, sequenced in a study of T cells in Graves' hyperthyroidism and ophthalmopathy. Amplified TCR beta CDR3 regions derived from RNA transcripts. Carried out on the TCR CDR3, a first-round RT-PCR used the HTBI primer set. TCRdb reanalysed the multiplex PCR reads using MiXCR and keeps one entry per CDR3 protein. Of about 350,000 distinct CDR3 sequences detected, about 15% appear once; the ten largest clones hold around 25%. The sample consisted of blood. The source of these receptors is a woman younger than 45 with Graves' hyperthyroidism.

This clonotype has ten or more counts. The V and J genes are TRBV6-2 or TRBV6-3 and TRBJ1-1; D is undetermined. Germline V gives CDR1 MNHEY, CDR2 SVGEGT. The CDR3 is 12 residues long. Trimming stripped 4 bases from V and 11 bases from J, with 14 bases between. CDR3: CASSSVEGSAFF. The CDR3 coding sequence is TGTGCCAGCAGTTCGGTGGAGGGTTCGGCTTTCTTT.

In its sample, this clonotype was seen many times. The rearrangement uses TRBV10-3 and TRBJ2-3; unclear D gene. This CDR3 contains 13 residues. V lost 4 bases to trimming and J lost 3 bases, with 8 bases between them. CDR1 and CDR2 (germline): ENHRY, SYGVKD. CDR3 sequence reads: CAISARPTDTQYF. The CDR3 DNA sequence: TGTGCCATCAGTGCGCGACCTACAGATACGCAGTATTTT.

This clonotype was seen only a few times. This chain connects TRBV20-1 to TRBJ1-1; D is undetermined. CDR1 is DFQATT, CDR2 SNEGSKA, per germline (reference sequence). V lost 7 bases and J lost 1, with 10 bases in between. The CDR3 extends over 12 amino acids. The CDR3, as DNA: TGCAGTGATGGACGGGGGAACACTGAAGCTTTCTTT. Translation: CSDGRGNTEAFF.

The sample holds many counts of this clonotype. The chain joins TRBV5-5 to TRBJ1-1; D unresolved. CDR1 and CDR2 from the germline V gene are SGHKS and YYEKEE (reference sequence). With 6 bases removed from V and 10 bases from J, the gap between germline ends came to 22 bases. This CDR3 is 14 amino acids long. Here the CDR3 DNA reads TGTGCCAGCACCCCTTGGGCGAGGGATGGCGTAGCTTTCTTT. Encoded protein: CASTPWARDGVAFF. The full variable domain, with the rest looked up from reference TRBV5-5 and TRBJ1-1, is DAGVTQSPTHLIKTRGQQVTLRCSPISGHKSVSWYQQVLGQGPQFIFQYYEKEERGRGNFPDRFSARQFPNYSSELNVNALLLGDSALYLCASTPWARDGVAFFGQGTRLTVV.

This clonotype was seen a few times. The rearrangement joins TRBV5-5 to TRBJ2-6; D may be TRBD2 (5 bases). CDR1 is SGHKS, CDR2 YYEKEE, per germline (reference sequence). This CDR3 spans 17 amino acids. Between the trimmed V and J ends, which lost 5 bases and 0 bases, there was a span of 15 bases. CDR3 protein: CASSRGLYASGANVLTF. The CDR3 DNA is TGTGCCAGCAGTCGCGGACTGTATGCCTCTGGGGCCAACGTCCTGACTTTC.

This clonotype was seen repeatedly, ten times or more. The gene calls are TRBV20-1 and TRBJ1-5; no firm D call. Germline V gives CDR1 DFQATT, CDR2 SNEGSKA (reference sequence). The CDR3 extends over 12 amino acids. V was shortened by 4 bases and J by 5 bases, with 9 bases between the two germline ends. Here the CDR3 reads CSANQPYQPQHF. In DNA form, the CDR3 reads TGCAGTGCTAATCAGCCTTATCAGCCCCAGCATTTT.

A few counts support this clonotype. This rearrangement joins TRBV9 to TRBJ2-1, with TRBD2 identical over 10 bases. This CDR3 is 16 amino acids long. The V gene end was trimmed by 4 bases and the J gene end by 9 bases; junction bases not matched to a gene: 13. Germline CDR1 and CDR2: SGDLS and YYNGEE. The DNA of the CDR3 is TGTGCCAGCAGCTCCGACACTAGCGGGATAACCGGTGAGCAGTTCTTC. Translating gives CASSSDTSGITGEQFF.

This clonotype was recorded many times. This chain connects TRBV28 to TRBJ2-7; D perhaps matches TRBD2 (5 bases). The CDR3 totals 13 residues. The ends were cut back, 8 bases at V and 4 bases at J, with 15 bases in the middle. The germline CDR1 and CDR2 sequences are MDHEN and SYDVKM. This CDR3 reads CASRRGNVYEQYF. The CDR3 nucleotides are TGTGCCAGCCGGAGAGGGAACGTTTACGAGCAGTACTTC.

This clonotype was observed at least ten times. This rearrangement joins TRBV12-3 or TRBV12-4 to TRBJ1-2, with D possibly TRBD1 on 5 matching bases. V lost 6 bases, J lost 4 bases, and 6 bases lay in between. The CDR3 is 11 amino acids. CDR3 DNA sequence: TGTGCCAGCAGCACAGGCTATGGCTACACCTTC. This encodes CASSTGYGYTF.

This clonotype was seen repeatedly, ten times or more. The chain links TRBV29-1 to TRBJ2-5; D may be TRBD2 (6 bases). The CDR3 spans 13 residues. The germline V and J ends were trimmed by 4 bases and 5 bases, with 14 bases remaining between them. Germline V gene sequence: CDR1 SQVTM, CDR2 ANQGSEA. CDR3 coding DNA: TGCAGCGTTGCTGCGGGGTTTGGGGAGACCCAGTACTTC. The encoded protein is CSVAAGFGETQYF.

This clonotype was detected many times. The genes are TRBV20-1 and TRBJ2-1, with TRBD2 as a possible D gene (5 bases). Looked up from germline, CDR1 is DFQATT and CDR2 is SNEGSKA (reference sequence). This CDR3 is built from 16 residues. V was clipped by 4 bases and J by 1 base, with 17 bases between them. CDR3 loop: CSATERGPDSYNEQFF. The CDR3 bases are TGCAGTGCTACGGAACGGGGTCCCGATTCCTACAATGAGCAGTTCTTC.

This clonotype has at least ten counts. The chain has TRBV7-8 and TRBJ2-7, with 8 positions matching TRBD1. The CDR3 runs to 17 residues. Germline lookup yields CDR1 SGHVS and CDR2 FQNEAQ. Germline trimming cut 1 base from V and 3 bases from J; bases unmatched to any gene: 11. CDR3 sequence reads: CASSLEGAGTGDYEQYF. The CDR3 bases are TGTGCCAGCAGCTTAGAAGGGGCCGGGACAGGCGACTACGAGCAGTACTTC.

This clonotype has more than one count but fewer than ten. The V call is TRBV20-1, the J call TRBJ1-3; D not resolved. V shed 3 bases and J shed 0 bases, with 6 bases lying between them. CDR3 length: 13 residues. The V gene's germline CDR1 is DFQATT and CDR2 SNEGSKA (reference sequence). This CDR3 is CSARRVSGNTIYF. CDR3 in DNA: TGCAGTGCTAGGAGGGTCTCTGGAAACACCATATATTTT.

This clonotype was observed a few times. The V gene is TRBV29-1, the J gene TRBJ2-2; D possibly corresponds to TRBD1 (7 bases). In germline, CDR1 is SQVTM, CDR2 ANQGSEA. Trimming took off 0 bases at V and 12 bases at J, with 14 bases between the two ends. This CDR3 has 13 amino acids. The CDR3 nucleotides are TGCAGCGTTGAAGATTGGGGGGACAGTAAGCTGTTTTTT. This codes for CSVEDWGDSKLFF.

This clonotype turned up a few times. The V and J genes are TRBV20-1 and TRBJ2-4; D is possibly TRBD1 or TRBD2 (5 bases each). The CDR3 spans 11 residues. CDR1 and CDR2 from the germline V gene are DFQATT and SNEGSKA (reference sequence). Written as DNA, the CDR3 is TGCACTGGCAGGGACGGAAACATTCAGTACTTC. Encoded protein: CTGRDGNIQYF.

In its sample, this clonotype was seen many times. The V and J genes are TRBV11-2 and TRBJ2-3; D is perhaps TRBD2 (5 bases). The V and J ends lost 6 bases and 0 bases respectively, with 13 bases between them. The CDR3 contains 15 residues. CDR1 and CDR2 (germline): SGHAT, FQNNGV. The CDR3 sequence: CASRPPGSSTDTQYF. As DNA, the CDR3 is TGTGCCAGCAGGCCCCCGGGATCCAGCACAGATACGCAGTATTTT.

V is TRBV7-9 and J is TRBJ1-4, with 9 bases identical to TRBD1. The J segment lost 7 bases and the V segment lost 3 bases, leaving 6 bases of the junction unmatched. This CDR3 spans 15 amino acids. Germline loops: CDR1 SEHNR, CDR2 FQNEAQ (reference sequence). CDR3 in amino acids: CASSFTGGKSEKLFF. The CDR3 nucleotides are TGTGCCAGCAGCTTCACAGGGGGCAAGAGTGAAAAACTGTTTTTT. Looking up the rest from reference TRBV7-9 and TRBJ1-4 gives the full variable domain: DTGVSQNPRHKITKRGQNVTFRCDPISEHNRLYWYRQTLGQGPEFLTYFQNEAQLEKSRLLSDRFSAERPKGSFSTLEIQRTEQGDSAMYLCASSFTGGKSEKLFFGSGTQLSVL.

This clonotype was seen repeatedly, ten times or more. The CDR3 DNA follows: TGCAGTGCTAGAGGGCTAGCGGGAGTCACCGGGGAGCTGTTTTTT. Amino acid sequence: CSARGLAGVTGELFF. The V gene is TRBV20-1, the J gene TRBJ2-2; 10 bases match TRBD2. Germline V gene sequence: CDR1 DFQATT, CDR2 SNEGSKA (reference sequence). The CDR3 runs to 15 residues. Unmatched junction bases numbered 3, after V lost 1 base and J lost 4 bases.

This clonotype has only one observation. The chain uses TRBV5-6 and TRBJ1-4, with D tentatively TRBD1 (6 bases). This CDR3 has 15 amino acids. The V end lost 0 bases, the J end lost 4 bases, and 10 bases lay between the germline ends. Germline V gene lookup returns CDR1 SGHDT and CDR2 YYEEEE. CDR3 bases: TGTGCCAGCAGCTTGGAGTTAGGGGGTAATGAAAAACTGTTTTTT. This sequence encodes CASSLELGGNEKLFF.

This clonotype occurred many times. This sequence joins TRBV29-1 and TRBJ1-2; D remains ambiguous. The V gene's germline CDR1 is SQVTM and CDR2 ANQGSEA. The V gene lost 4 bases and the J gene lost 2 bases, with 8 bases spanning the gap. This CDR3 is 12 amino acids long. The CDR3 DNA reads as TGCAGCGTTGTACAACAGAACTATGGCTACACCTTC. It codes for CSVVQQNYGYTF.

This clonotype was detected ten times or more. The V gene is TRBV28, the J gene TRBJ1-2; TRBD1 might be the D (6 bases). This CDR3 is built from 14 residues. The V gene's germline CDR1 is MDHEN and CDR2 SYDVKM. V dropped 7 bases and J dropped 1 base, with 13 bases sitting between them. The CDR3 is CASTFLQGNYGYTF. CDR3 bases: TGTGCCAGCACCTTTCTACAGGGTAACTATGGCTACACCTTC.

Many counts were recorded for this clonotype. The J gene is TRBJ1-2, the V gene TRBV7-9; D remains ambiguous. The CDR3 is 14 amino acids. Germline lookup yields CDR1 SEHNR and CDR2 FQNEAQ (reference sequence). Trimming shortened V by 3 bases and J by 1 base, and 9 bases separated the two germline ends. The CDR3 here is CASSFSTVNYGYTF. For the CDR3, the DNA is TGTGCCAGCAGCTTTTCCACGGTTAACTATGGCTACACCTTC.

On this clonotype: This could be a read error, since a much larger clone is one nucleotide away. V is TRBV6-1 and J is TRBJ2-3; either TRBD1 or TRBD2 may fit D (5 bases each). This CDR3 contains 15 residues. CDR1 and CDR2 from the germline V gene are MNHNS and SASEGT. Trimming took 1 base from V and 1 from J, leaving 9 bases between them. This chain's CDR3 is CASSEDGTGTDTQYF. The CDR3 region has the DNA TGTGCCAGCAGTGAAGATGGGACGGGCACAGATACGCAGTATTTT.

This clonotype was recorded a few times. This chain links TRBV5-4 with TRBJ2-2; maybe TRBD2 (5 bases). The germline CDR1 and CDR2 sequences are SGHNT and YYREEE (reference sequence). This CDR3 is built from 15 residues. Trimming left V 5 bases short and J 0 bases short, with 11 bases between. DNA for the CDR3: TGTGCCAGCAGTCTGGACTCAACGAACACCGGGGAGCTGTTTTTT. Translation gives CASSLDSTNTGELFF.

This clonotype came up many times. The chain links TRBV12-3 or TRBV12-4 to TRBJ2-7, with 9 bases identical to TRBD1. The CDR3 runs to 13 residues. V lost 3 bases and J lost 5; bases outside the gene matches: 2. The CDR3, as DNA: TGTGCCAGCAGTTTGGGGACAGGGCACGAGCAGTACTTC. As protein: CASSLGTGHEQYF.

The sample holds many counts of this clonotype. The CDR3: CASSLATRATDTQYF. DNA for the CDR3: TGTGCCAGCAGCTTAGCGACCCGGGCCACAGATACGCAGTATTTT. This chain links TRBV11-2 with TRBJ2-3; D call uncertain. Germline values: CDR1 SGHAT, CDR2 FQNNGV. Deletions cut 1 base from V and 2 bases from J, with 10 bases between. This CDR3 has 15 amino acids.

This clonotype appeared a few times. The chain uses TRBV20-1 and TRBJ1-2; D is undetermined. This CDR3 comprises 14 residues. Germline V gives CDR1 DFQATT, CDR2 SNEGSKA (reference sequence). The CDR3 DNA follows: TGCATCCTTAAGAGTTCCTACCCGGGCGCACGTAGCACCTTC. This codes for CILKSSYPGARSTF.

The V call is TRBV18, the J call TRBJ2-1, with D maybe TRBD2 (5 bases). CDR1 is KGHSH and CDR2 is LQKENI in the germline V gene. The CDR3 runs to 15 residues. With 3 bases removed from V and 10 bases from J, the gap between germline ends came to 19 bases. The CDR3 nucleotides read TGTGCCAGCTCACCCACCCAGGACTCTTCGGGGGAGCAGTTCTTC. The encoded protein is CASSPTQDSSGEQFF.

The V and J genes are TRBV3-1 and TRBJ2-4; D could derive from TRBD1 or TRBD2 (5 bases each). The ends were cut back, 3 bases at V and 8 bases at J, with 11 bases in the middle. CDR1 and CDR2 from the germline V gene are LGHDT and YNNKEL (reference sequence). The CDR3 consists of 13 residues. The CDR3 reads CASSHGGRDIQYF. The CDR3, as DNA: TGTGCCAGCAGCCATGGGGGTAGGGACATTCAGTACTTC.